The entry that follows covers one T cell receptor (beta chain) sequence. This specimen comes from a study of cytomegalovirus exposure and HLA in healthy donors. The PCR made use of 60 Vbeta and 13 Jbeta primers. TCRdb's copy holds only in-frame clones and misses some; the assay was immunoSEQ multiplex PCR. The sample comprises 250,000 or so clones, about 80% of which are singletons, and about 8% rests with the top ten. CDR3 length: 17 residues. Germline V CDR1 and CDR2: KGHSH, LQKENI. The V gene end was trimmed by 5 bases and the J gene end by 5 bases; junction bases not matched to a gene: 16. The chain combines TRBV18 with TRBJ2-3, with TRBD1 matching 7 bases. The sequence derives from a woman aged 55-69 years in good health and CMV-seropositive. The sample comprised PBMCs. CDR3 in amino acids: CASSRSPGGEQEDTQYF. In DNA, the CDR3 is TGTGCCAGCTCAAGATCTCCAGGGGGTGAGCAAGAAGATACGCAGTATTTT.